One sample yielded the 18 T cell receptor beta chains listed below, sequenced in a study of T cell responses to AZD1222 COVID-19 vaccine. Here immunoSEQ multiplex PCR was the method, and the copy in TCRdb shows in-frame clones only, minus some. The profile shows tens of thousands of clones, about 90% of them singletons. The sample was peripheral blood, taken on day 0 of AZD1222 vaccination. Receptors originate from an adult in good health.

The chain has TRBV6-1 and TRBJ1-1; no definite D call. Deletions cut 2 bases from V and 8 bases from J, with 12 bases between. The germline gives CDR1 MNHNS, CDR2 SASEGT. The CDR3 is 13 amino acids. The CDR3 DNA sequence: TGTGCCAGCAGTGAATCCGATGGGAGAGAAGCTTTCTTT. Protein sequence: CASSESDGREAFF.

The CDR3 is CASRRLAVTPSEQYF. Here the CDR3 DNA reads TGTGCCAGCAGACGGCTAGCGGTAACTCCTTCCGAGCAGTACTTC. The chain links TRBV2 to TRBJ2-7; 7 bases match TRBD2. Germline lookup yields CDR1 SNHLY and CDR2 FYNNEI. The J segment lost 6 bases and the V segment lost 6 bases, leaving 14 bases of the junction unmatched. This CDR3 comprises 15 residues.

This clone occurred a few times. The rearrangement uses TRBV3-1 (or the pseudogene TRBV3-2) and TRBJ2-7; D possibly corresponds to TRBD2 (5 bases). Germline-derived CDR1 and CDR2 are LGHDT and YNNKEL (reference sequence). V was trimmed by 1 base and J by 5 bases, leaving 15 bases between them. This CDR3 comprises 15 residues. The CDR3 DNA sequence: TGTGCCAGCAGCCAAGGAAGCGGTCCTAGGAACGAGCAGTACTTC. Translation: CASSQGSGPRNEQYF.

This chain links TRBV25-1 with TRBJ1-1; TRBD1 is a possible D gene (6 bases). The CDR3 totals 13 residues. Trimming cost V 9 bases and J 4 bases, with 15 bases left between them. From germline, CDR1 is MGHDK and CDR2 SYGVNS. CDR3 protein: CASAITGSTEAFF. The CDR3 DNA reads TGTGCCAGTGCTATCACAGGGAGCACTGAAGCTTTCTTT.

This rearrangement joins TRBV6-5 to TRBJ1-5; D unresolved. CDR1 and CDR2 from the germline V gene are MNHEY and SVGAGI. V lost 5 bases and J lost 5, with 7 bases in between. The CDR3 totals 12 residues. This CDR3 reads CASSLLDQPQHF. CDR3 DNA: TGTGCCAGCAGTCTCCTCGATCAGCCCCAGCATTTT.

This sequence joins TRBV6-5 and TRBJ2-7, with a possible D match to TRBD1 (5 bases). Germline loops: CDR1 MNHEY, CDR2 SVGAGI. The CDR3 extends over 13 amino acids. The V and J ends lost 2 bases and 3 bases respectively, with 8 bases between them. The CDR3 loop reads CASSYRQGYEQYF. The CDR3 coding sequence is TGTGCCAGCAGTTACCGGCAGGGCTACGAGCAGTACTTC.

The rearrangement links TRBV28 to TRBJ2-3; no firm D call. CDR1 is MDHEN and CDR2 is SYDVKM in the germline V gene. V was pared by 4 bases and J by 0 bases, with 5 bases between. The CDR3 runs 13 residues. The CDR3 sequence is CASSSASTDTQYF. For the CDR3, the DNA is TGTGCCAGCAGTTCAGCTAGCACAGATACGCAGTATTTT.

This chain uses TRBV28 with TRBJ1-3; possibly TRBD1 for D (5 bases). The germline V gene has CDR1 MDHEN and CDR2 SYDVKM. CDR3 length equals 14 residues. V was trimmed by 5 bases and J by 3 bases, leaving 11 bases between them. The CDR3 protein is CASSLGGVGNTIYF. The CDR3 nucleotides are TGTGCCAGCAGTCTGGGAGGGGTTGGAAACACCATATATTTT. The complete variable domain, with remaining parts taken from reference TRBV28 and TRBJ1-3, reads DVKVTQSSRYLVKRTGEKVFLECVQDMDHENMFWYRQDPGLGLRLIYFSYDVKMKEKGDIPEGYSVSREKKERFSLILESASTNQTSMYLCASSLGGVGNTIYFGEGSWLTVV.

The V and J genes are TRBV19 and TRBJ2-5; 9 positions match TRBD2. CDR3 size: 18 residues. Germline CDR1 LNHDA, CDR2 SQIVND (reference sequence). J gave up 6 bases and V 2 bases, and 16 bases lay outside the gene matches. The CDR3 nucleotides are TGTGCCAGTAGTATAACAGTGGGGGCTAGCGGGATGCGGAAGACCCAGTACTTC. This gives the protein CASSITVGASGMRKTQYF.

DNA for the CDR3: TGTGCCAGTAGTATAGGAGGAGACAGGGGACACGAGCAGTACTTC. It translates to CASSIGGDRGHEQYF. The chain links TRBV19 to TRBJ2-7, with 8 bases matching TRBD1. The CDR3 has 15 residues. The V gene's germline CDR1 is LNHDA and CDR2 SQIVND (reference sequence). V trimming: 1 base; J trimming: 5 bases; junction bases outside the gene matches: 7.

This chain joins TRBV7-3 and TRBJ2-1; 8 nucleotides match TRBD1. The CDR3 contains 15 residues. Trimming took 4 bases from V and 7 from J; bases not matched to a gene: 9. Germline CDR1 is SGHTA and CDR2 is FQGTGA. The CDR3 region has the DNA TGTGCCAGCAGCTGGAAGGACAGGGTGGGGAATGAGCAGTTCTTC. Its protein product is CASSWKDRVGNEQFF.

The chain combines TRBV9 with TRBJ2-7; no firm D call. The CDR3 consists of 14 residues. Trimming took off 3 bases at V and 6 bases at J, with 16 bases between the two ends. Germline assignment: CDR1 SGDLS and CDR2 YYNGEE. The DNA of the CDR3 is TGTGCCAGCAGCGATTTAGCCCTCCGATGCGAGCAGTACTTC. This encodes CASSDLALRCEQYF.

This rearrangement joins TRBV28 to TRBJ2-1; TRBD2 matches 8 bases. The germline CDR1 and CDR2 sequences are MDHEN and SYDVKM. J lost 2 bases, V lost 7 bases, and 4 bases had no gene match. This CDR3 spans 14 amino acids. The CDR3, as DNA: TGTGCCAGCACCCTAGCGGGTGCCTACAATGAGCAGTTCTTC. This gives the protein CASTLAGAYNEQFF.

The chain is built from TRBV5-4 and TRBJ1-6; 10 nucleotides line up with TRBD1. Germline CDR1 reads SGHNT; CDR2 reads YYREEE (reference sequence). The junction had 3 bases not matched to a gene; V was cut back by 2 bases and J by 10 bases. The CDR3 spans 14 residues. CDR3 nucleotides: TGTGCCAGCAGCTTTGGACAGGGGGACTCACCCCTCCACTTT. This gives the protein CASSFGQGDSPLHF.

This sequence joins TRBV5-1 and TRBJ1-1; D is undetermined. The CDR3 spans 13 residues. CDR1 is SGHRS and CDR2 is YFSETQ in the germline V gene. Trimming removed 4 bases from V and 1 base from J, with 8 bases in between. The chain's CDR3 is CASSVDGNTEAFF. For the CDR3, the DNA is TGCGCCAGCAGCGTTGACGGGAACACTGAAGCTTTCTTT.

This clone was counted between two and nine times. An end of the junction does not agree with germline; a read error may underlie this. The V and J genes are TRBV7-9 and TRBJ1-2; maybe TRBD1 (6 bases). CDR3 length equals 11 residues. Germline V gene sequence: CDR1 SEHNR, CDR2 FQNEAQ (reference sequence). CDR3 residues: CASSSALGQSF. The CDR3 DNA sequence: TGTGCCAGCAGCTCGGCATTAGGACAGTCTTTC.

CDR3 residues: CASSYSSGYNEQFF. The CDR3 DNA is TGTGCCAGCAGTTACTCGAGCGGGTACAATGAGCAGTTCTTC. This chain joins TRBV6-5 and TRBJ2-1; possible D gene TRBD2, 6 bases. Germline V gene lookup returns CDR1 MNHEY and CDR2 SVGAGI. The ends were cut back, 0 bases at V and 4 bases at J, with 7 bases in the middle. The CDR3 has 14 residues.

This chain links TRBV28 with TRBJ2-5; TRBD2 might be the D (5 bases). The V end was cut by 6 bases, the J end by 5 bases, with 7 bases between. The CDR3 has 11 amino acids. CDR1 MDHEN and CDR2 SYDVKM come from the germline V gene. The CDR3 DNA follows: TGTGCCAGCAGATGGAGGGAGACCCAGTACTTC. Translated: CASRWRETQYF.